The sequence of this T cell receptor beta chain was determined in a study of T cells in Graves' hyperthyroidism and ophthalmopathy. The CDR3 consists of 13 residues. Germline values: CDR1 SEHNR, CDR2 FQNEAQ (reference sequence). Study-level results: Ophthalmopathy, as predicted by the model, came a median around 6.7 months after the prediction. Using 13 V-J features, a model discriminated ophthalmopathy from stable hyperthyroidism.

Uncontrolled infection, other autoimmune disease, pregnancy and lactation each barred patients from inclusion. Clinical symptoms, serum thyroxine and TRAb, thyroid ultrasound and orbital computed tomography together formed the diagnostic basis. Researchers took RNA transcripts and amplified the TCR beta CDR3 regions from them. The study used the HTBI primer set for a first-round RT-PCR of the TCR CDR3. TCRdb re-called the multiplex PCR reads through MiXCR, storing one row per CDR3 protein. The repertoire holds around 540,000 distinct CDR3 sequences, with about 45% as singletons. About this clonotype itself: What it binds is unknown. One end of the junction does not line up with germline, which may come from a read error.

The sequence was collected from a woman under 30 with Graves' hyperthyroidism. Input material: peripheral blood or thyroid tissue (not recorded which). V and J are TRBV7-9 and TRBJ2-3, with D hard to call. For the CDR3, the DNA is TGTGCCAGCAGCCCAGACCTTGGTGATACGCAGTGTTTT. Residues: CASSPDLGDTQCF.